This T cell receptor (beta chain) was profiled in a study of identical twins. Overall study results and limits: A cross-sectional statistical analysis, not follow-up of the same donors, supported the conclusions.

This clonotype was counted a few times. Its antigen is undetermined. This CDR3 has 12 residues. Germline V lookup: CDR1 DFQATT, CDR2 SNEGSKA (reference sequence). Between the trimmed V and J ends, which lost 3 bases and 4 bases, there was a span of 7 bases. In TCRdb, the 5' RACE reads were re-called with MiXCR into one record per CDR3 protein. The sample lists some 200,000 distinct CDR3 sequences; 7.5% were seen once. There were only healthy Caucasians among the donors. These same data were also listed under a study on yellow fever vaccine responses in identical twins.

This TCR was sampled from a woman between 18 and 29 years old in good health. Sequenced sample: memory (CD45RO+) T cells sorted from blood. The J gene is TRBJ2-4, the V gene TRBV20-1, with no clear D. Here the CDR3 reads CSARMAKNIQYF. The DNA of the CDR3 is TGCAGTGCTAGGATGGCGAAAAACATTCAGTACTTC.